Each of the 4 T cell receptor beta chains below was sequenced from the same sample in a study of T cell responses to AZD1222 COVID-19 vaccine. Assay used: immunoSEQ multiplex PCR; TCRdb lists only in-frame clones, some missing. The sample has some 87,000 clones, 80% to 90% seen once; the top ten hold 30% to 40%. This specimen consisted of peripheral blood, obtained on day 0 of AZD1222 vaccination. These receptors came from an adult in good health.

In DNA, the CDR3 is TGTGCCAGCAGGGTACAAGCGGGAGGGGCAGATACGCAGTATTTT. Translated: CASRVQAGGADTQYF. The J gene is TRBJ2-3, the V gene TRBV2; 10 bases are a match to TRBD2. J was trimmed by 4 bases and V by 6 bases; bases with no gene match: 7. CDR1 is SNHLY and CDR2 is FYNNEI in the germline V gene. This CDR3 spans 15 amino acids.

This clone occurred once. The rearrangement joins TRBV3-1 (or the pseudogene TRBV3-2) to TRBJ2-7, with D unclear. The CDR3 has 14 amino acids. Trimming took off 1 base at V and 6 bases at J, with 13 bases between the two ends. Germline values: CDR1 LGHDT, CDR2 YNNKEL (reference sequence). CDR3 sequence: CASSQGLQNAEQYF. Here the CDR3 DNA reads TGTGCCAGCAGCCAAGGGTTACAGAACGCCGAGCAGTACTTC.

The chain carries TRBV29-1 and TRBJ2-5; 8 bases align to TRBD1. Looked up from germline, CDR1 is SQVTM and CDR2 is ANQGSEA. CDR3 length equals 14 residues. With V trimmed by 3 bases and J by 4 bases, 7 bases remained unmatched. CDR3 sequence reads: CSVDQGAWRETQYF. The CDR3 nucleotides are TGCAGCGTTGACCAGGGGGCATGGAGAGAGACCCAGTACTTC.

As DNA, the CDR3 is TGTGCCAGCAGCTTGGGTCCCCAGGGGCAGTACTTC. This translates into CASSLGPQGQYF. The rearrangement uses TRBV5-6 and TRBJ2-7, with D perhaps TRBD1 (5 bases). This CDR3 is 12 amino acids long. Trimming left V 0 bases short and J 9 bases short, with 10 bases between. Per germline, CDR1 SGHDT and CDR2 YYEEEE. Drawing the rest from reference TRBV5-6 and TRBJ2-7, the complete variable domain is DAGVTQSPTHLIKTRGQQVTLRCSPKSGHDTVSWYQQALGQGPQFIFQYYEEEERQRGNFPDRFSGHQFPNYSSELNVNALLLGDSALYLCASSLGPQGQYFGPGTRLTVT.